This T cell receptor beta chain was captured by sequencing in a study of T cells in Graves' hyperthyroidism and ophthalmopathy. Investigators excluded patients with uncontrolled infection, other autoimmune disease, pregnancy or lactation. Used for diagnoses were clinical symptoms, serum thyroxine and TRAb, thyroid ultrasound and orbital computed tomography. V was shortened by 5 bases and J by 12 bases, with 22 bases between the two germline ends. CDR1 and CDR2 (germline): MNHEY, SMNVEV (reference sequence). The CDR3 runs 14 residues. The investigators amplified TCR beta CDR3 regions from RNA transcripts. RT-PCR in the first round (using the HTBI primer set) targeted the TCR CDR3. TCRdb ran MiXCR on the multiplex PCR reads and lists one entry per CDR3 protein. The sample yields some 500,000 distinct CDR3 sequences, approximately 24% seen once.

The chain recombines TRBV27 with TRBJ1-1; the D is unclear. The source is a woman in her 30s with Graves' ophthalmopathy. The sample comprised blood. The CDR3, as DNA: TGTGCCAGCAGTCCCAATCTCCGGACCAAGGAGCCTTTCTTT. The encoded protein is CASSPNLRTKEPFF.